A single sample is the source of the 7 T cell receptor beta chains below, sequenced in a study of vaccination effects on CD4 cells after COVID-19. Subsequent to less than twelve days of culture, CD4+ T cells were isolated. Documented for the person is a PCR-confirmed SARS-CoV-2 infection occurring between March and December 2020. Subjects were given two BNT162b2 or mRNA-1273 vaccine doses. Antigens for these TCRs are unknown. The protocol was immunoSEQ multiplex PCR, while the TCRdb copy is restricted to in-frame clones and leaves out a portion. The top ten hold more than 6.5% of the sample, which has 30,000 to 35,000 clones, around 74% seen once. The sample consisted of CD4+ T cells from PBMCs cultured without peptide, taken after COVID-19 vaccination. The receptors here all came from a human donor who had a prior SARS-CoV-2 infection.

The chain combines TRBV30 with TRBJ1-1; 7 nucleotides match TRBD1. CDR1 GTSNPN and CDR2 SVGIG come from the germline V gene (reference sequence). With V trimmed by 8 bases and J by 0 bases, 6 bases remained unmatched. The length of the CDR3 is 13 residues. CDR3 bases: TGTGCCGGGGGACAGCTTCTGAACACTGAAGCTTTCTTT. Protein product: CAGGQLLNTEAFF.

In its sample, this clone was seen a few times. V is TRBV7-2 and J is TRBJ1-1, with 7 nucleotides matching TRBD1. The ends lost 5 bases at V and 3 bases at J; junction bases unmatched: 6. Germline lookup yields CDR1 SGHTA and CDR2 FQGNSA. The CDR3 extends over 14 amino acids. CDR3 nucleotides: TGTGCCAGCAGCGCAACCGGGACAGACACTGAAGCTTTCTTT. It is translated as CASSATGTDTEAFF. The whole variable domain, remainder taken from reference TRBV7-2 and TRBJ1-1, is GAGVSQSPSNKVTEKGKDVELRCDPISGHTALYWYRQSLGQGLEFLIYFQGNSAPDKSGLPSDRFSAERTGGSVSTLTIQRTQQEDSAVYLCASSATGTDTEAFFGQGTRLTVV.

The V and J genes are TRBV6-6 and TRBJ1-5, with D maybe TRBD1 (6 bases). Trimming removed 6 bases at V and 3 bases at J, with 15 bases between. Germline V gene lookup returns CDR1 MNHNY and CDR2 SVGAGI (reference sequence). The CDR3 loop spans 15 amino acids. The CDR3 nucleotides read TGTGCCAGCAGCCGAACAGGGTCTCTCAATCAGCCCCAGCATTTT. It is translated as CASSRTGSLNQPQHF.

The chain couples TRBV19 to TRBJ1-2; 7 nucleotides align to TRBD1. V lost 2 bases to trimming and J lost 2 bases; unmatched junction nucleotides: 2. The CDR3 consists of 14 residues. The germline V gene has CDR1 LNHDA and CDR2 SQIVND (reference sequence). CDR3 protein: CASSIRGQNYGYTF. The CDR3 DNA sequence: TGTGCCAGTAGTATAAGGGGACAGAACTATGGCTACACCTTC. Full variable domain (remainder filled in from reference TRBV19 and TRBJ1-2): DGGITQSPKYLFRKEGQNVTLSCEQNLNHDAMYWYRQDPGQGLRLIYYSQIVNDFQKGDIAEGYSVSREKKESFPLTVTSAQKNPTAFYLCASSIRGQNYGYTFGSGTRLTVV.

The chain has TRBV19 and TRBJ1-1; 7 nucleotides match TRBD1. CDR3 size: 14 residues. The V and J ends lost 3 bases and 5 bases, in that order; junction bases with no gene match: 6. Germline CDR1 reads LNHDA; CDR2 reads SQIVND (reference sequence). The CDR3 reads CASSIPGGGTEAFF. CDR3 sequence (DNA): TGTGCCAGTAGTATCCCAGGGGGGGGAACTGAAGCTTTCTTT.

This chain uses TRBV5-1 with TRBJ2-3; D may be TRBD1 or TRBD2 (5 bases each). The V gene lost 7 bases and the J gene lost 0 bases, with 12 bases spanning the gap. This CDR3 region has 14 residues. Germline values: CDR1 SGHRS, CDR2 YFSETQ. The CDR3 is CASRDVSSTDTQYF. CDR3 coding DNA: TGCGCCAGCCGGGACGTGTCGAGCACAGATACGCAGTATTTT.

A few counts support this clone. The chain links TRBV2 to TRBJ2-7; the match to TRBD2 covers 7 bases. After removal of 8 bases from V and 0 bases from J, the junction contained 7 bases not matched to a gene. CDR3 length equals 14 residues. Germline V CDR1 and CDR2: SNHLY, FYNNEI. CDR3 protein: CASGLERVSYEQYF. CDR3 bases: TGTGCCAGCGGACTAGAACGTGTCTCCTACGAGCAGTACTTC.